This TCR beta chain was profiled in a study of identical twins. The study, taken as a whole, reports: Those out-of-frame alpha sequences shared by twins showed an excess of low generation probability. Its conclusions, products of cross-sectional statistical analysis, did not come from following the same donors.

Each donor (without exception) was a healthy Caucasian. This clonotype was observed a handful of times. Its antigen is not identified. TCRdb recomputed calls from the 5' RACE reads with MiXCR, one row per CDR3 protein. The sample lists some 500,000 distinct CDR3 sequences; 14% were seen once. Trimming removed 0 bases at V and 0 bases at J, with 2 bases between. Looked up from germline, CDR1 is LGHNA and CDR2 is YNFKEQ. The CDR3 has 13 residues. This same sample was also part of a study on yellow fever vaccine responses in identical twins.

The clonotype was recovered from a young woman in good health. The rearrangement links TRBV4-2 to TRBJ1-1; D is unresolved. The sequencing sample was made of CD4+ T cells sorted from blood. CDR3 in amino acids: CASSQEMNTEAFF. The DNA for the CDR3 is TGTGCCAGCAGCCAAGAGATGAACACTGAAGCTTTCTTT.